The 5 T cell receptor beta chains listed next were all sequenced from one sample in a study of blood T cell repertoires in COVID-19. Libraries were prepared by immunoSEQ multiplex PCR; TCRdb keeps only in-frame clonotypes and omits some of them. This sample has about 87,000 clones, with around 85% found just once. The sequenced sample was peripheral blood. The receptors derive from a woman older than 75 with COVID-19, enrolled during active disease.

This clone was counted once. This chain connects TRBV3-1 (or the pseudogene TRBV3-2) to TRBJ1-5; D remains ambiguous. This CDR3 comprises 14 residues. Germline CDR1 is LGHDT and CDR2 is YNNKEL (reference sequence). Between the trimmed V and J ends, which lost 1 base and 6 bases, there was a span of 10 bases. This CDR3 is CASSQGYEAQPQHF. The CDR3 DNA sequence: TGTGCCAGCAGCCAAGGGTATGAGGCTCAGCCCCAGCATTTT.

This chain uses TRBV2 with TRBJ2-5, with a possible D match to TRBD1 (6 bases). The CDR3 length is 13 residues. The V end lost 3 bases, the J end lost 7 bases, and 12 bases lay between the germline ends. CDR1 is SNHLY, CDR2 FYNNEI, per germline. CDR3 in DNA: TGTGCCAGCAGTGACTCGGGCAGGGGGACCCAGTACTTC. Translated: CASSDSGRGTQYF.

The rearrangement joins TRBV6-5 to TRBJ2-7; TRBD1 aligns across 7 bases. The J segment lost 5 bases and the V segment lost 5 bases, leaving 3 bases of the junction unmatched. The CDR3 is 12 amino acids. Germline V gene lookup returns CDR1 MNHEY and CDR2 SVGAGI. The CDR3 bases are TGTGCCAGCAGTAACAGGGGCCACGAGCAGTACTTC. This translates into CASSNRGHEQYF.

This sequence joins TRBV11-2 and TRBJ1-2, with D perhaps matching TRBD1 (6 bases). V lost 1 base and J lost 4, with 16 bases in between. This CDR3 contains 16 residues. CDR1 and CDR2 (germline): SGHAT, FQNNGV. CDR3 sequence reads: CASSLVSPGHLYGYTF. The CDR3 DNA reads TGTGCCAGCAGCTTAGTCAGTCCGGGACACCTCTATGGCTACACCTTC.

This clone occurred once. The V call is TRBV18, the J call TRBJ1-6; D call uncertain. This CDR3 is 14 amino acids long. CDR1 is KGHSH, CDR2 LQKENI, per germline. V lost 3 bases and J lost 0, with 3 bases in between. The CDR3 nucleotides read TGTGCCAGCTCACCCAGCTCCTATAATTCACCCCTCCACTTT. Its translation is CASSPSSYNSPLHF.